This T cell receptor beta chain comes out of a study of blood T cell repertoires in COVID-19. This clone was found once. The table came from immunoSEQ multiplex PCR; TCRdb's copy has only in-frame clones and leaves some out. The repertoire holds about 200,000 clones, with 65% to 80% as singletons. The J segment lost 6 bases and the V segment lost 3 bases, leaving 10 bases of the junction unmatched. CDR1 and CDR2 from the germline V gene are MDHEN and SYDVKM. The length of the CDR3 is 15 residues. Sequencing used PBMCs or T cells enriched from blood (not recorded which). The sequence derives from a woman aged 50 to 60 with acute COVID-19. This sequence joins TRBV28 and TRBJ1-2, with 7 bases identical to TRBD1. CDR3 sequence reads: CASSLWVTGSDGYTF. CDR3 in DNA: TGTGCCAGCAGTTTGTGGGTGACAGGGTCGGATGGCTACACCTTC.